The rows below give T cell receptor beta chains drawn from one sample of a study of T-cell reconstitution after alpha-beta-depleted transplantation in children. TCRdb reanalysed the PCR reads using MiXCR and keeps one entry per CDR3 protein. The data contain a few hundred thousand distinct CDR3 sequences, around 13% of them singletons. Sequencing was performed on PBMCs from the stem cell graft donor, taken from the stem cell graft. The receptor set was obtained from a human donor who donated a stem cell graft to a child with combined immunodeficiency. Both conserved end residues are trimmed from each CDR3.

>TRBJ2-1|TRBV12-3/TRBV12-4
ASSSPSGTPYNEQF
>TRBJ2-3|TRBV11-3
ASSSTSHPY
>TRBJ2-3|TRBV3-1
ASSQRQGGGDTQY
>TRBJ2-7|TRBV12-3/TRBV12-4
ASCLGGRGDYEQY
>TRBJ2-1|TRBV12-3/TRBV12-4
ASSPLGGASEQF
>TRBJ1-5|TRBV6-5
ASSYGGSNQPQH
>TRBJ2-2|TRBV12-3/TRBV12-4
ASTQNTGELF
>TRBJ2-2|TRBV27
ASSLEGAYTGELF
>TRBJ2-7|TRBV9
ASSSTSLRDEQY
>TRBJ1-5|TRBV20-1
SAPRPGGAGQPQH
>TRBJ2-1|TRBV29-1
SVEDFWTVAGLGANEQF
>TRBJ2-3|TRBV20-1
SAHPRTSVPTDTQY
>TRBJ2-1|TRBV12-3/TRBV12-4
ASSLGSQEF
>TRBJ2-1|TRBV7-8
ASSLASSYSKLFDEQF
>TRBJ2-2|TRBV12-3/TRBV12-4
ASRRQGETAGELF
>TRBJ2-5|TRBV6-2/TRBV6-3
ASSSDRLKETQY
>TRBJ2-5|TRBV3-1
ASSQGISGGQETQY
>TRBJ2-3|TRBV24-1
ATSDPNYRGGDTQY
>TRBJ2-2|TRBV27
ASRRGTSVNTGELF
>TRBJ2-3|TRBV28
ASRFTGSGTDTQY
>TRBJ2-7|TRBV20-1
SARLGGEGHEQY
>TRBJ2-2|TRBV3-1
ASSQEWGAGTGELF
>TRBJ2-7|TRBV7-6
ASSLAPTGGIYEQY
>TRBJ1-4|TRBV28
ASSSTGGGEKLF
>TRBJ2-5|TRBV29-1
SVGGTRETQY
>TRBJ2-1|TRBV24-1
ATSDSASGRFYEQF
>TRBJ1-5|TRBV9
ASSPRTGQPQH
>TRBJ2-3|TRBV12-3/TRBV12-4
ASSLPPAGGFRDTQY
>TRBJ2-7|TRBV5-1
ASSGTPGDDRLEQY
>TRBJ2-1|TRBV10-3
AISESGSSGRGGNEQF
>TRBJ1-5|TRBV5-6
ASSFGADQPQH
>TRBJ2-1|TRBV6-2/TRBV6-3
ASSYGAEFNEQF
>TRBJ2-1|TRBV15
ATSRDGTSGEQF
>TRBJ2-1|TRBV20-1
SASYGTGYAEQF
>TRBJ1-1|TRBV5-5
ASSASGTASTEAF
>TRBJ2-7|TRBV29-1
SVEDLGRGYEQY
>TRBJ2-6|TRBV24-1
ATSDSRVFGANVLT
>TRBJ2-5|TRBV15
ATSRPDVETQY
>TRBJ2-3|TRBV3-1
ASSQDVTRTDTQY
>TRBJ2-1|TRBV29-1
SVQGTTRRDEQF
>TRBJ2-7|TRBV27
ASKGLRAPGGEQY
>TRBJ1-2|TRBV12-3/TRBV12-4
ASSTPTGLFGYT
>TRBJ2-1|TRBV5-1
ASSPTQKYNEQF
>TRBJ2-7|TRBV5-1
ASSLGFGSLTITYEQY
>TRBJ2-7|TRBV6-5
ASSYQQVGHEQY
>TRBJ2-3|TRBV7-9
ASSSGLAGGPSSTDTQY
>TRBJ1-1|TRBV29-1
SVGMGLNTEAF
>TRBJ2-2|TRBV6-1
ASTVGYGTGELF
>TRBJ2-1|TRBV20-1
SARDRKTVSYNEQF
>TRBJ2-1|TRBV7-9
ASSLDYRGDFYNEQF
>TRBJ2-2|TRBV7-8
ASSSSGGSNTGELF
>TRBJ2-1|TRBV4-3
ASSQDWTSGGPPGNEQF
>TRBJ1-1|TRBV5-6
ASSLDRGITTEAF
>TRBJ2-1|TRBV5-6
ASSFDGGGPYNEQF
>TRBJ2-7|TRBV15
ATSRVADGRPEQY
>TRBJ2-7|TRBV28
ASSIRRGEQY
>TRBJ2-7|TRBV7-2
ASSSRESWEQY
>TRBJ1-5|TRBV7-2
ASSFDGTINQPQH